What follows are 14 T cell receptor beta chains derived from one specimen sequenced in a study of blood T cell repertoires in COVID-19. Here immunoSEQ multiplex PCR was the method, and the copy in TCRdb shows in-frame clones only, minus some. The sample shows about 140,000 clones, about 87% of them seen only once. The material sequenced was peripheral blood. These receptors originate from a human donor with COVID-19, enrolled during active disease. The donor label of this sample is uncertain.

V and J are TRBV7-9 and TRBJ1-1, with 8 bases matching TRBD1. Germline trimming cut 8 bases from V and 3 bases from J; bases unmatched to any gene: 5. There are 13 residues in the CDR3. Germline loops: CDR1 SEHNR, CDR2 FQNEAQ (reference sequence). CDR3 DNA: TGTGCCAGCCTGAACAGGGGGGACACTGAAGCTTTCTTT. This sequence encodes CASLNRGDTEAFF.

This chain joins TRBV15 and TRBJ1-5; D is uncertain. There are 16 residues in the CDR3. V gave up 0 bases and J gave up 0 bases, with 9 bases separating them. CDR1 and CDR2 (germline): LNHNV, YYDKDF (reference sequence). The DNA for the CDR3 is TGTGCCACCAGCAGAGATTCCAGATATAGCAATCAGCCCCAGCATTTT. Protein product: CATSRDSRYSNQPQHF. Looking up the rest from reference TRBV15 and TRBJ1-5 gives the full variable domain: DAMVIQNPRYQVTQFGKPVTLSCSQTLNHNVMYWYQQKSSQAPKLLFHYYDKDFNNEADTPDNFQSRRPNTSFCFLDIRSPGLGDTAMYLCATSRDSRYSNQPQHFGDGTRLSIL.

The V gene is TRBV6-2 or TRBV6-3, the J gene TRBJ2-3; the D gene is possibly TRBD2 (6 bases). The CDR3 runs to 17 residues. From germline, CDR1 is MNHEY and CDR2 SVGEGT. V lost 0 bases and J 4 bases, leaving 17 bases between the germline ends. This CDR3 reads CASSYSLAAGQSDTQYF. CDR3 nucleotide sequence: TGTGCCAGCAGTTACTCGCTAGCCGCGGGGCAATCAGATACGCAGTATTTT.

The CDR3 reads CASSFREGETQYF. CDR3 in DNA: TGTGCCAGCAGTTTCAGGGAGGGGGAGACCCAGTACTTC. This chain uses TRBV12-3 or TRBV12-4 with TRBJ2-5; 7 bases are a match to TRBD2. V lost 3 bases to trimming and J lost 5 bases; unmatched junction nucleotides: 3. The CDR3 contains 13 residues.

The genes are TRBV10-3 and TRBJ2-7; 8 bases map to TRBD1. CDR1 and CDR2 (germline): ENHRY, SYGVKD. V lost 4 bases and J lost 5; bases outside the gene matches: 1. The CDR3 covers 12 residues. CDR3 in DNA: TGTGCCATCAGTGGGACAGGGAACGAGCAGTACTTC. Translating it yields CAISGTGNEQYF.

The rearrangement uses TRBV5-5 and TRBJ2-2; D unclear. The germline CDR1 and CDR2 sequences are SGHKS and YYEKEE (reference sequence). The CDR3 sequence is 15 residues long. The V end was cut by 0 bases, the J end by 4 bases, with 10 bases between. The CDR3 coding sequence is TGTGCCAGCAGCTTGGGGAGTCCGAGCACCGGGGAGCTGTTTTTT. Its translation: CASSLGSPSTGELFF. Full variable domain (rest looked up from reference TRBV5-5 and TRBJ2-2): DAGVTQSPTHLIKTRGQQVTLRCSPISGHKSVSWYQQVLGQGPQFIFQYYEKEERGRGNFPDRFSARQFPNYSSELNVNALLLGDSALYLCASSLGSPSTGELFFGEGSRLTVL.

The rearrangement joins TRBV3-1 (or the pseudogene TRBV3-2) to TRBJ2-1; 7 bases agree with TRBD2. The CDR3 spans 15 residues. V lost 5 bases and J lost 8; bases outside the gene matches: 12. CDR1 LGHDT and CDR2 YNNKEL come from the germline V gene (reference sequence). CDR3 protein: CASSFGGSLIHEQFF. The CDR3 coding sequence is TGTGCCAGCAGCTTCGGCGGGAGTTTAATCCATGAGCAGTTCTTC.

CDR3 coding DNA: TGTGCCAGCTCAACCTCGGACAGTAAAAACTACAATGAGCAGTTCTTC. Encoded protein: CASSTSDSKNYNEQFF. The J gene is TRBJ2-1, the V gene TRBV18; a possible D gene is TRBD1 (6 bases). The CDR3 totals 16 residues. V was cut by 5 bases and J by 3 bases, with 17 bases left in between. Germline-derived CDR1 and CDR2 are KGHSH and LQKENI.

This clone was counted a few times. The V gene is TRBV7-2, the J gene TRBJ2-5, with D unclear. The CDR3 length is 14 residues. Germline-derived CDR1 and CDR2 are SGHTA and FQGNSA. The V and J ends lost 5 bases and 4 bases respectively, with 14 bases between them. The CDR3 region has the DNA TGTGCCAGCAGCCCGGGTCCAGTTCGAGAGACCCAGTACTTC. Translated, it gives CASSPGPVRETQYF.

This chain uses TRBV3-1 (or the pseudogene TRBV3-2) with TRBJ1-4; no reliable D call. The CDR3 covers 14 residues. Trimming took off 1 base at V and 0 bases at J, with 3 bases between the two ends. CDR1 LGHDT and CDR2 YNNKEL come from the germline V gene (reference sequence). The CDR3 region is CASSQGATNEKLFF. The CDR3 nucleotides are TGTGCCAGCAGCCAAGGAGCAACTAATGAAAAACTGTTTTTT.

This chain connects TRBV6-1 to TRBJ1-2; TRBD1 might be the D (6 bases). The length of the CDR3 is 15 residues. V lost 0 bases, J lost 8 bases, and 16 bases lay in between. From germline, CDR1 is MNHNS and CDR2 SASEGT. The CDR3 protein is CASSEALGQHTGYTF. The CDR3 region has the DNA TGTGCCAGCAGTGAAGCGCTGGGACAACATACCGGCTACACCTTC.

The chain employs TRBV11-3 and TRBJ1-1, with D uncertain. V was cut by 5 bases and J by 1 base, with 20 bases left in between. Per germline, CDR1 SGHNT and CDR2 YENEEA. The CDR3 covers 17 residues. CDR3 in DNA: TGTGCCAGCAGCCCGCCACGGTCCGACACCGCGAACACTGAAGCTTTCTTT. Protein product: CASSPPRSDTANTEAFF.

The gene calls are TRBV28 and TRBJ2-7, with D perhaps TRBD2 (6 bases). This CDR3 comprises 13 residues. Trimming pared 3 bases from V and 13 bases from J, leaving 19 bases between. The germline V gene encodes CDR1 MDHEN and CDR2 SYDVKM. The CDR3 protein is CASSFPDRGSAYF. CDR3 nucleotides: TGTGCCAGCAGTTTTCCTGACCGGGGGAGCGCCTACTTC. Supplemented by reference TRBV28 and TRBJ2-7, the full variable domain reads DVKVTQSSRYLVKRTGEKVFLECVQDMDHENMFWYRQDPGLGLRLIYFSYDVKMKEKGDIPEGYSVSREKKERFSLILESASTNQTSMYLCASSFPDRGSAYFGPGTRLTVT.

This clone showed up just once. In DNA form, the CDR3 reads TGTGCCTGGAGCGGGCAGGGGACCCAGTACTTC. This gives the protein CAWSGQGTQYF. The rearrangement uses TRBV30 and TRBJ2-5; perhaps TRBD1 as D (5 bases). CDR1 and CDR2 (germline): GTSNPN, SVGIG (reference sequence). The V end lost 3 bases, the J end lost 7 bases, and 9 bases lay between the germline ends. This CDR3 region has 11 residues.